The 13 T cell receptor beta chains reported below all come from one sample, sequenced in a study of T cells in pancreatic ductal adenocarcinoma. The selected patients with pancreatic ductal adenocarcinoma had surgery but no neoadjuvant therapy. Method: immunoSEQ multiplex PCR; TCRdb's copy keeps in-frame clones and lacks some. Found here are approximately 12,000 clones, 80% to 90% of them singletons; the top ten hold 15% to 20%. Sequenced sample: PBMCs. The receptors come from a human donor with pancreatic ductal adenocarcinoma.

The chain recombines TRBV4-3 with TRBJ2-2; 7 bases are shared with TRBD2. The CDR3 sequence is 17 residues long. In germline, CDR1 is LGHNA, CDR2 YSLEER. The ends lost 0 bases at V and 4 bases at J; junction bases unmatched: 8. In nucleotides, the CDR3 is TGCGCCAGCAGCCAAGATCTGGTTACGGGAGGCACCGGGGAGCTGTTTTTT. This translates into CASSQDLVTGGTGELFF.

The CDR3 sequence is CASSPGLAAIGNNEQFF. CDR3 DNA: TGTGCCAGCAGTCCCGGACTAGCGGCAATTGGGAACAATGAGCAGTTCTTC. The rearrangement links TRBV28 to TRBJ2-1; 10 nucleotides line up with TRBD2. This CDR3 is built from 17 residues. CDR1 and CDR2 (germline): MDHEN, SYDVKM. V was pared by 5 bases and J by 5 bases, with 12 bases of the junction left unmatched.

In its sample, this clone was seen once. The V and J genes are TRBV9 and TRBJ1-4; 8 nucleotides agree with TRBD1. The V and J ends lost 0 bases and 7 bases, in that order; junction bases with no gene match: 2. Germline CDR1 reads SGDLS; CDR2 reads YYNGEE. The CDR3 spans 14 residues. In nucleotides, the CDR3 is TGTGCCAGCAGCGTAGAGGACAGGGCTGAAAAACTGTTTTTT. As protein: CASSVEDRAEKLFF.

This clone was counted a single time. J is TRBJ2-5 and V is TRBV15; weak D call: TRBD1 (6 bases). CDR3 length: 14 residues. Germline CDR1 reads LNHNV; CDR2 reads YYDKDF (reference sequence). Between the trimmed V and J ends, which lost 0 bases and 6 bases, there was a span of 11 bases. CDR3 sequence: CATSREAGEKTQYF. DNA of the CDR3: TGTGCCACCAGCAGAGAAGCAGGGGAGAAGACCCAGTACTTC.

The chain combines TRBV11-2 with TRBJ1-1; D is ambiguous. CDR1 SGHAT and CDR2 FQNNGV come from the germline V gene. This CDR3 comprises 13 residues. V gave up 5 bases and J gave up 7 bases, with 14 bases separating them. The CDR3 DNA follows: TGTGCCAGCAGCAATATTATGGCTGGTGAAGCTTTCTTT. As protein: CASSNIMAGEAFF.

This clone has only one observation. The genes are TRBV2 and TRBJ2-2; TRBD1 agrees at 9 bases. From germline, CDR1 is SNHLY and CDR2 FYNNEI. This CDR3 has 15 residues. J gave up 6 bases and V 8 bases, and 10 bases lay outside the gene matches. This chain's CDR3 is CASFGTGNKAGELFF. The CDR3 nucleotides read TGTGCCAGCTTCGGGACAGGGAACAAAGCCGGGGAGCTGTTTTTT.

This clone has a handful of counts. V and J are TRBV2 and TRBJ2-5, with D tentatively TRBD1 (6 bases). The length of the CDR3 is 13 residues. The V end lost 7 bases, the J end lost 13 bases, and 22 bases lay between the germline ends. The V gene's germline CDR1 is SNHLY and CDR2 FYNNEI. The DNA of the CDR3 is TGTGCCAGCAATGGGGGACAAGGGGAACTTGGGTACTTC. This encodes CASNGGQGELGYF.

This rearrangement joins TRBV6-1 to TRBJ1-5; TRBD1 might be the D (5 bases). The germline gives CDR1 MNHNS, CDR2 SASEGT. This CDR3 has 15 residues. The V end lost 5 bases, the J end lost 7 bases, and 18 bases lay between the germline ends. DNA for the CDR3: TGTGCCAGCAGTCTCATGGGGGGAGTTTACCAGCCCCAGCATTTT. It codes for CASSLMGGVYQPQHF.

The CDR3 DNA reads as TGTGCCAGCAGTTCCGGACTAGCGGGGGACTACGAGCAGTACTTC. This gives the protein CASSSGLAGDYEQYF. The rearrangement joins TRBV27 to TRBJ2-7; 13 bases fit TRBD2. The germline gives CDR1 MNHEY, CDR2 SMNVEV (reference sequence). V lost 4 bases, J lost 3 bases, and 3 bases stayed unmatched. The length of the CDR3 is 15 residues.

The gene calls are TRBV7-2 and TRBJ1-2; no clear D. The CDR3 contains 12 residues. Trimming took off 1 base at V and 8 bases at J, with 8 bases between the two ends. CDR1 and CDR2 from the germline V gene are SGHTA and FQGNSA. The CDR3: CASSLGMGGYTF. The CDR3 coding sequence is TGTGCCAGCAGCTTAGGCATGGGGGGCTACACCTTC.

The J gene is TRBJ2-2, the V gene TRBV11-3, with TRBD1 as a possible D gene (5 bases). Trimming took off 4 bases at V and 4 bases at J, with 10 bases between the two ends. The CDR3 consists of 14 residues. The V gene's germline CDR1 is SGHNT and CDR2 YENEEA. This chain's CDR3 is CASSSHRITGELFF. DNA of the CDR3: TGTGCCAGCAGCTCGCACAGGATCACCGGGGAGCTGTTTTTT.

The chain joins TRBV5-1 to TRBJ1-3; D is ambiguous. Trimming removed 4 bases at V and 3 bases at J, with 8 bases between. Germline values: CDR1 SGHRS, CDR2 YFSETQ. CDR3 length: 13 residues. This CDR3 reads CASSLGGGNTIYF. The CDR3 bases are TGCGCCAGCAGCCTGGGAGGTGGAAACACCATATATTTT.

The V gene is TRBV6-6, the J gene TRBJ2-3; D unresolved. The CDR3 extends over 12 amino acids. Germline assignment: CDR1 MNHNY and CDR2 SVGAGI (reference sequence). Trimming took off 11 bases at V and 4 bases at J, with 13 bases between the two ends. For the CDR3, the DNA is TGTGCCTCAGAGAGTATGCCAGATACGCAGTATTTT. Translation gives CASESMPDTQYF.